Presented here are 22 T cell receptor beta chains from one specimen sequenced in a study of human versus mouse CDR3 diversity and MHC coevolution. Generated by immunoSEQ multiplex PCR, the TCRdb table keeps only in-frame clones and is missing some. The data contain 86,000 or so clones, just over 90% of them seen just once; the ten biggest clones take up about 1.4%. The specimen sequenced was naive CD4+ T cells from blood. Subset: CD45RO-negative CD62L-positive naive CD4 T cells. These receptors came from a person aged 25 to 69 in good health.

The V and J genes are TRBV5-1 and TRBJ1-2, with 7 bases identical to TRBD1. In germline, CDR1 is SGHRS, CDR2 YFSETQ. The CDR3 has 14 amino acids. The V segment lost 4 bases and the J segment 4 bases; nucleotides outside the gene matches: 7. The CDR3 nucleotides read TGCGCCAGCAGCCCGGAAGGGGGCGGCTATGGCTACACCTTC. The encoded protein is CASSPEGGGYGYTF.

The chain recombines TRBV7-2 with TRBJ1-2; TRBD1 agrees at 8 bases. The V segment lost 5 bases and the J segment 8 bases; nucleotides outside the gene matches: 4. Germline CDR1 reads SGHTA; CDR2 reads FQGNSA. This CDR3 spans 12 amino acids. For the CDR3, the DNA is TGTGCCAGCAGCCCGGACAGGGAGGGCTACACCTTC. Translated: CASSPDREGYTF.

V is TRBV27 and J is TRBJ2-7; TRBD1 matches at 11 bases. Looked up from germline, CDR1 is MNHEY and CDR2 is SMNVEV (reference sequence). V lost 3 bases to trimming and J lost 7 bases; unmatched junction nucleotides: 8. CDR3 length equals 15 residues. The CDR3 DNA reads as TGTGCCAGCAGTTTCACCGGGACAGGGGGGAGAGAGCAGTACTTC. Protein product: CASSFTGTGGREQYF.

The V gene is TRBV4-2, the J gene TRBJ2-3; D remains unclear. This CDR3 has 15 amino acids. The V and J ends lost 4 bases and 1 base respectively, with 12 bases between them. Germline V lookup: CDR1 LGHNA, CDR2 YNFKEQ. The CDR3 nucleotides are TGTGCCAGCAGCCCCCTCCCCCAGGGCACAGATACGCAGTATTTT. Its protein product is CASSPLPQGTDTQYF.

This clone was seen only once. V gene TRBV29-1 combines with J gene TRBJ2-1; 7 positions match TRBD1. The germline V gene has CDR1 SQVTM and CDR2 ANQGSEA. Unmatched junction bases numbered 10, after V lost 6 bases and J lost 8 bases. This CDR3 is 13 amino acids long. The CDR3 DNA follows: TGCAGCGTCACAGGGGTATTGTTCGATGAGCAGTTCTTC. Amino acid sequence: CSVTGVLFDEQFF.

V is TRBV18 and J is TRBJ1-4; D is perhaps TRBD1 (6 bases). Germline V gives CDR1 KGHSH, CDR2 LQKENI. Trimming removed 3 bases from V and 5 bases from J, with 16 bases in between. The CDR3 sequence is 16 residues long. The CDR3 sequence: CASSPPSGQGNEKLFF. CDR3 nucleotide sequence: TGTGCCAGCTCACCCCCCAGCGGTCAGGGGAATGAAAAACTGTTTTTT.

V is TRBV7-9 and J is TRBJ1-1; TRBD1 might be the D (5 bases). Germline CDR1 and CDR2: SEHNR and FQNEAQ (reference sequence). This CDR3 is 11 amino acids long. Trimming pared 11 bases from V and 5 bases from J, leaving 12 bases between. The CDR3 sequence: CASGGRTEAFF. The DNA of the CDR3 is TGTGCCTCGGGGGGTCGGACTGAAGCTTTCTTT.

The genes are TRBV4-2 and TRBJ1-2, with D maybe TRBD1 (5 bases). Trimming took 0 bases from V and 4 from J, leaving 9 bases between them. CDR3 length: 14 residues. CDR1 is LGHNA and CDR2 is YNFKEQ in the germline V gene. The CDR3 here is CASSQDTGPYGYTF. CDR3 DNA: TGTGCCAGCAGCCAAGATACAGGCCCCTATGGCTACACCTTC.

The gene calls are TRBV7-8 and TRBJ2-7; D is ambiguous. V shed 3 bases and J shed 4 bases, with 10 bases lying between them. Germline assignment: CDR1 SGHVS and CDR2 FQNEAQ. The CDR3 has 13 residues. The chain's CDR3 is CASSFAETYEQYF. The CDR3 DNA reads as TGTGCCAGCAGCTTCGCGGAGACTTACGAGCAGTACTTC.

This chain joins TRBV19 and TRBJ2-1; 9 nucleotides align to TRBD1. Losses at the gene ends were 3 bases for V and 7 bases for J; bases not matched to a gene: 1. Germline values: CDR1 LNHDA, CDR2 SQIVND (reference sequence). The CDR3 is made up of 13 amino acids. CDR3 coding DNA: TGTGCCAGTAGTATGGACAGGGGAAATGAGCAGTTCTTC. Encoded protein: CASSMDRGNEQFF.

The chain recombines TRBV7-3 with TRBJ2-4; TRBD2 aligns across 7 bases. Trimming at V came to 6 bases and at J to 1 base, leaving 6 bases not matched to a gene. Germline CDR1 reads SGHTA; CDR2 reads FQGTGA. This CDR3 contains 15 residues. The CDR3 bases are TGTGCCAGCAGTTACGGGGGGTCCGCCAAAAACATTCAGTACTTC. As protein: CASSYGGSAKNIQYF.

The chain combines TRBV5-1 with TRBJ2-7, with 7 bases lining up with TRBD2. The germline V gene has CDR1 SGHRS and CDR2 YFSETQ. V gave up 2 bases and J gave up 0 bases; unmatched junction bases: 8. The CDR3 runs 16 residues. CDR3 amino acids: CASSFAGVFSSYEQYF. The CDR3 nucleotides are TGCGCCAGCAGCTTCGCGGGGGTGTTCAGCTCCTACGAGCAGTACTTC.

The chain links TRBV18 to TRBJ1-5; a weak D match, TRBD1 (5 bases). The V end was cut by 3 bases, the J end by 0 bases, with 12 bases between. Germline loops: CDR1 KGHSH, CDR2 LQKENI. This CDR3 region has 16 residues. CDR3 sequence reads: CASSPRGGPSNQPQHF. The CDR3 DNA sequence: TGTGCCAGCTCACCTCGCGGGGGACCTAGCAATCAGCCCCAGCATTTT.

The CDR3 is CASYLGGYGYTF. The DNA of the CDR3 is TGTGCCAGCTACCTGGGGGGGTATGGCTACACCTTC. The chain has TRBV27 and TRBJ1-2, with D maybe TRBD1 (5 bases). The CDR3 runs to 12 residues. Between the trimmed V and J ends, which lost 8 bases and 5 bases, there was a span of 12 bases. Per the germline V gene, CDR1 is MNHEY and CDR2 is SMNVEV (reference sequence).

This chain joins TRBV19 and TRBJ1-3, with 9 bases that match TRBD1. CDR3 length equals 14 residues. Trimming at V came to 9 bases and at J to 5 bases, leaving 8 bases not matched to a gene. Germline V gene data show CDR1 as LNHDA and CDR2 as SQIVND (reference sequence). The CDR3 protein is CASTAGTGRNTIYF. CDR3 DNA sequence: TGTGCCAGCACGGCCGGGACAGGGAGAAACACCATATATTTT.

The J gene is TRBJ2-7, the V gene TRBV18; 9 positions agree with TRBD1. After removal of 3 bases from V and 3 bases from J, the junction contained 6 bases not matched to a gene. This CDR3 spans 15 amino acids. Germline CDR1 is KGHSH and CDR2 is LQKENI. The CDR3 DNA reads as TGTGCCAGCTCACCCGGGACAGGGCCGAACTACGAGCAGTACTTC. Protein sequence: CASSPGTGPNYEQYF.

V is TRBV19 and J is TRBJ2-7; tentative D call: TRBD1 (6 bases). V gave up 3 bases and J gave up 4 bases, with 10 bases separating them. This CDR3 is 13 amino acids long. The germline V gene has CDR1 LNHDA and CDR2 SQIVND (reference sequence). Here the CDR3 reads CASSIGDTYEQYF. In DNA, the CDR3 is TGTGCCAGTAGTATTGGGGACACTTACGAGCAGTACTTC.

This clone occurred a few times. The chain uses TRBV7-9 and TRBJ1-2; a possible D gene is TRBD1 (6 bases). Germline V gene data show CDR1 as SEHNR and CDR2 as FQNEAQ (reference sequence). CDR3 length equals 10 residues. V dropped 5 bases and J dropped 14 bases, with 12 bases sitting between them. CDR3 sequence (DNA): TGTGCCAGCAGCCCGCTGACAGGTACCTTC. Its protein product is CASSPLTGTF. Together with reference TRBV7-9 and TRBJ1-2, the CDR3 gives the full variable domain: DTGVSQNPRHKITKRGQNVTFRCDPISEHNRLYWYRQTLGQGPEFLTYFQNEAQLEKSRLLSDRFSAERPKGSFSTLEIQRTEQGDSAMYLCASSPLTGTFGSGTRLTVV.

CDR3 in DNA: TGCGCCAGCAGCCAAGATGCAGGACAGGGATATGGCTACACCTTC. Amino acids: CASSQDAGQGYGYTF. The V call is TRBV4-1, the J call TRBJ1-2, with TRBD1 identical over 8 bases. This CDR3 contains 15 residues. V lost 0 bases, J lost 5 bases, and 5 bases stayed unmatched. Per the germline V gene, CDR1 is MGHRA and CDR2 is YSYEKL.

The rearrangement links TRBV6-5 to TRBJ1-4, with D possibly being TRBD1 (5 bases). V was clipped by 11 bases and J by 7 bases, with 17 bases between them. Germline V gene data show CDR1 as MNHEY and CDR2 as SVGAGI. The CDR3 runs 13 residues. The DNA for the CDR3 is TGTGCCGTCACAGGAGCCTCAAGTGAAAAACTGTTTTTT. Residues: CAVTGASSEKLFF.

V and J are TRBV25-1 and TRBJ2-7; D may be TRBD1 (5 bases). Trimming pared 6 bases from V and 1 base from J, leaving 22 bases between. This CDR3 has 17 amino acids. Germline V CDR1 and CDR2: MGHDK, SYGVNS. The CDR3 DNA reads TGTGCCAGCAGGTCCCCCACCGACAGCCGCCTGTCCTACGAGCAGTACTTC. Encoded protein: CASRSPTDSRLSYEQYF.

A note on this clone: Other DNA sequences within the sample encode an identical CDR3. This chain joins TRBV18 and TRBJ2-7; TRBD1 matches at 7 bases. The germline gives CDR1 KGHSH, CDR2 LQKENI. The CDR3 spans 15 residues. V shed 3 bases and J 0 bases; nucleotides not matched to a gene: 5. Here the CDR3 reads CASSPPGTASYEQYF. DNA of the CDR3: TGTGCCAGCTCACCCCCGGGGACAGCCTCCTACGAGCAGTACTTC.